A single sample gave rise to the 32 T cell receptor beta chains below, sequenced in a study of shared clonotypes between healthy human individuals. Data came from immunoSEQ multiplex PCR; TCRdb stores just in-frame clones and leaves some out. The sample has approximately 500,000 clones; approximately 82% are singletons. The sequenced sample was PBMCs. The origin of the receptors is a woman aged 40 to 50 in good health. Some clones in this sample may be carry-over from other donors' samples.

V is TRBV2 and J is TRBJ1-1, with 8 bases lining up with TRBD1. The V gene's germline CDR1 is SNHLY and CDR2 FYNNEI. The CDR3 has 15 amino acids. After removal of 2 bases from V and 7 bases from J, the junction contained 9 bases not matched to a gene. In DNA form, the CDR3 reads TGTGCCAGCAGTGAATGGGCCGACAGGGGAAATGAAGCTTTCTTT. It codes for CASSEWADRGNEAFF.

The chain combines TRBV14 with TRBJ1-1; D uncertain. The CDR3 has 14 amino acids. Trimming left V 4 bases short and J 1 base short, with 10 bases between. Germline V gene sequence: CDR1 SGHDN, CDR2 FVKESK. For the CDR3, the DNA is TGTGCCAGCAGCCCCGCCATCTCGAACACTGAAGCTTTCTTT. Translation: CASSPAISNTEAFF.

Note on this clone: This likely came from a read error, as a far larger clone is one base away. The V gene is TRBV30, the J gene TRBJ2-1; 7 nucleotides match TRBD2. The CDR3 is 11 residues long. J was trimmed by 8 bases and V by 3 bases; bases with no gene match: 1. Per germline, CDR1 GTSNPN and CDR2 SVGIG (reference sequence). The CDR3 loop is CAWSRGDEQFF. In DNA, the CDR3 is TGTGCCTGGAGCCGGGGGGATGAGCAGTTCTTC.

The CDR3: CASSAPAASGKSDTQYF. The CDR3 nucleotides are TGTGCCAGCAGCGCCCCGGCAGCTAGCGGGAAGTCAGATACGCAGTATTTT. The chain couples TRBV9 to TRBJ2-3, with 9 positions matching TRBD2. Germline values: CDR1 SGDLS, CDR2 YYNGEE. After removal of 3 bases from V and 4 bases from J, the junction contained 12 bases not matched to a gene. The CDR3 covers 17 residues. Together with reference TRBV9 and TRBJ2-3, the CDR3 gives the full variable domain: DSGVTQTPKHLITATGQRVTLRCSPRSGDLSVYWYQQSLDQGLQFLIQYYNGEERAKGNILERFSAQQFPDLHSELNLSSLELGDSALYFCASSAPAASGKSDTQYFGPGTRLTVL.

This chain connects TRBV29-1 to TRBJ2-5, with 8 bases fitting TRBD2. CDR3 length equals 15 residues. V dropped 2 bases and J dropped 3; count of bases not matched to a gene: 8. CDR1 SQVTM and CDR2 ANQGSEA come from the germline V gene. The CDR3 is CSVEPARAGEETQYF. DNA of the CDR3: TGCAGCGTTGAACCTGCTAGAGCGGGAGAAGAGACCCAGTACTTC.

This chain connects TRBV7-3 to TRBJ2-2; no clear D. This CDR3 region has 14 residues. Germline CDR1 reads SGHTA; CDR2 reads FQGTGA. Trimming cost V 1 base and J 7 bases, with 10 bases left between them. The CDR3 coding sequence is TGTGCCAGCAGCTTAAACCCCCCGGTCGGGGAGCTGTTTTTT. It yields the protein CASSLNPPVGELFF.

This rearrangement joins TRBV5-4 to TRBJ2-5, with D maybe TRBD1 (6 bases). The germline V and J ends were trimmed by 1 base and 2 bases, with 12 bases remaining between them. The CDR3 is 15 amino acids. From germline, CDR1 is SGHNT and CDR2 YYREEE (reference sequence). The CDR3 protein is CASSLSPGQQETQYF. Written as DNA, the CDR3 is TGTGCCAGCAGCTTGAGTCCGGGACAACAAGAGACCCAGTACTTC.

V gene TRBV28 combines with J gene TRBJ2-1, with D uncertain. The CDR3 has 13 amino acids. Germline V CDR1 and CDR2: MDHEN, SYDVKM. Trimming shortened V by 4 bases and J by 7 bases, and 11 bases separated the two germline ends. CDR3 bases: TGTGCCAGCAGTTCCACGCTCGGTAATGAGCAGTTCTTC. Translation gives CASSSTLGNEQFF.

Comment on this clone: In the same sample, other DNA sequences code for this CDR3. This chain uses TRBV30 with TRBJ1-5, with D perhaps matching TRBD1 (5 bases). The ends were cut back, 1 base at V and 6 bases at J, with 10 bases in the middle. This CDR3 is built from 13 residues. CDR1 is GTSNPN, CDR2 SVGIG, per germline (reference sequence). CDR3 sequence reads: CAWSGQGVQPQHF. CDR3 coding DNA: TGTGCCTGGAGTGGGCAGGGTGTTCAGCCCCAGCATTTT.

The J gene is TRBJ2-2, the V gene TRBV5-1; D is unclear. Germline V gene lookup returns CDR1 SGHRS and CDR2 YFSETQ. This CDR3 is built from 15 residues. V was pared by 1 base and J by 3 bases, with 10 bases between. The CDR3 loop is CASSLRTTDTGELFF. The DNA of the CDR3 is TGCGCCAGCAGCTTGAGAACTACAGACACCGGGGAGCTGTTTTTT.

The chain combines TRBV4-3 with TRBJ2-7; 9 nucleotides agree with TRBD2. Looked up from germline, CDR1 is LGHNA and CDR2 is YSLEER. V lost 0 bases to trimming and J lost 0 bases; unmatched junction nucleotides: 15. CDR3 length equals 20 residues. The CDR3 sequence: CASSQESGVRGGVSSYEQYF. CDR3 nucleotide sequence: TGCGCCAGCAGCCAAGAATCCGGGGTCCGCGGGGGGGTGAGCTCCTACGAGCAGTACTTC.

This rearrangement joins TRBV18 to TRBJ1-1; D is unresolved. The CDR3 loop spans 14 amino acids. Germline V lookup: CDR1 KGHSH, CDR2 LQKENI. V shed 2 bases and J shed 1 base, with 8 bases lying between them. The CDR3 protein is CASSPLLGNTEAFF. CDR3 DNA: TGTGCCAGCTCACCATTGCTAGGGAACACTGAAGCTTTCTTT.

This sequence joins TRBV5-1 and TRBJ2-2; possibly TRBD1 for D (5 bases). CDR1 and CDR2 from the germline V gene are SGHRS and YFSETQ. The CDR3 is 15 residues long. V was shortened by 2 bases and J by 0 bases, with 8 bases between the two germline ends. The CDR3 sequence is CASSLGVSNTGELFF. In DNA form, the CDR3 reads TGCGCCAGCAGCTTAGGGGTCTCGAACACCGGGGAGCTGTTTTTT.

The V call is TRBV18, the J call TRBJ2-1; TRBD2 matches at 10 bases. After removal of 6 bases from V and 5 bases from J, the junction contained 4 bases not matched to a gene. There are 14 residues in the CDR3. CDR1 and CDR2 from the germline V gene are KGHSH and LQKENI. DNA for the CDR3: TGTGCCAGCTCGCCCGGGACTAGCGACAATGAGCAGTTCTTC. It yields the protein CASSPGTSDNEQFF. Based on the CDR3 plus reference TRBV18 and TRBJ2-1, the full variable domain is NAGVMQNPRHLVRRRGQEARLRCSPMKGHSHVYWYRQLPEEGLKFMVYLQKENIIDESGMPKERFSAEFPKEGPSILRIQQVVRGDSAAYFCASSPGTSDNEQFFGPGTRLTVL.

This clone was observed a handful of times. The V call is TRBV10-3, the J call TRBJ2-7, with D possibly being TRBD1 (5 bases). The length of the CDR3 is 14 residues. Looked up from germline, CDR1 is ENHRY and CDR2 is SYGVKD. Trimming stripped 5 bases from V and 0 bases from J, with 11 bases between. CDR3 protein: CAISSTGFSYEQYF. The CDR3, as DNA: TGTGCCATCAGTTCTACAGGATTCTCCTACGAGCAGTACTTC.

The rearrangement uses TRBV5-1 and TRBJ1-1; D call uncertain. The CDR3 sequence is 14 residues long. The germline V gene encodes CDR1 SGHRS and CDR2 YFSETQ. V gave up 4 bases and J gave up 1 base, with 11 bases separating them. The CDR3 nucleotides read TGCGCCAGCAGCCACGAGAGGAGGAACACTGAAGCTTTCTTT. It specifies CASSHERRNTEAFF.

The CDR3 loop is CASSPRDSLGEKLFF. The CDR3 nucleotides read TGTGCCAGTAGTCCACGAGACAGTCTTGGAGAAAAACTGTTTTTT. The chain links TRBV19 to TRBJ1-4, with D maybe TRBD1 (5 bases). The CDR3 sequence is 15 residues long. V was trimmed by 5 bases and J by 8 bases, leaving 18 bases between them. Germline-derived CDR1 and CDR2 are LNHDA and SQIVND (reference sequence).

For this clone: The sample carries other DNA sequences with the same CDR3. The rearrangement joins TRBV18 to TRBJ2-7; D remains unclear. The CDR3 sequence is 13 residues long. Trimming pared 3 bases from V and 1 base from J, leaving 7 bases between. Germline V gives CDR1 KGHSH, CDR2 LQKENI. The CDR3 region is CASSPPSSYEQYF. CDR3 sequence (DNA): TGTGCCAGCTCACCGCCCAGTTCCTACGAGCAGTACTTC.

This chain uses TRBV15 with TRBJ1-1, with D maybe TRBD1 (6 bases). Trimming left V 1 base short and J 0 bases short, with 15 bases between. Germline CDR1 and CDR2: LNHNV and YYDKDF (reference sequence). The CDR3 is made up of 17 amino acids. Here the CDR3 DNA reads TGTGCCACCAGCAGAGCACCCTCGACAGGTATGAACACTGAAGCTTTCTTT. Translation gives CATSRAPSTGMNTEAFF.

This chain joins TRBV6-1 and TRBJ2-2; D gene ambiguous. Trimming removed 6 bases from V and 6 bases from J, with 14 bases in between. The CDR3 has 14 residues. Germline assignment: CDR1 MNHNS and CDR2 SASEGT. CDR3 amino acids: CASRTRTSPGELFF. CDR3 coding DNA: TGTGCCAGCAGGACACGGACCTCACCCGGGGAGCTGTTTTTT.

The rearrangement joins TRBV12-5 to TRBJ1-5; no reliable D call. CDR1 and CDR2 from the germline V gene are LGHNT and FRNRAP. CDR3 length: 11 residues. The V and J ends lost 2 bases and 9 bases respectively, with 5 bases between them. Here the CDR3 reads CASGLSRPQHF. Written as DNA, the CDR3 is TGTGCTAGTGGTTTGTCACGGCCCCAGCATTTT.

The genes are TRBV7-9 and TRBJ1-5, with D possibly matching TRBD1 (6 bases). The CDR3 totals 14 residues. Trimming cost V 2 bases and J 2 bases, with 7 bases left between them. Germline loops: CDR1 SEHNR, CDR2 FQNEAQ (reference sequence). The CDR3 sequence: CASSLQGRNQPQHF. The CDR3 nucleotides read TGTGCCAGCAGCTTACAGGGGCGCAATCAGCCCCAGCATTTT. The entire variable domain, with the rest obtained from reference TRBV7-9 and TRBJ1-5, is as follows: DTGVSQNPRHKITKRGQNVTFRCDPISEHNRLYWYRQTLGQGPEFLTYFQNEAQLEKSRLLSDRFSAERPKGSFSTLEIQRTEQGDSAMYLCASSLQGRNQPQHFGDGTRLSIL.

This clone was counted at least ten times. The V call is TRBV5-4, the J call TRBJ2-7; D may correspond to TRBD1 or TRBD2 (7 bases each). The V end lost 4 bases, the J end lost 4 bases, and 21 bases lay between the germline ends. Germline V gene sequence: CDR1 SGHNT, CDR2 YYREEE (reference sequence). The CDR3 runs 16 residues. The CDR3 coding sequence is TGTGCCAGCAGCCTGCAGGGGGGGGGCGCCGGATACGAGCAGTACTTC. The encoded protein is CASSLQGGGAGYEQYF.

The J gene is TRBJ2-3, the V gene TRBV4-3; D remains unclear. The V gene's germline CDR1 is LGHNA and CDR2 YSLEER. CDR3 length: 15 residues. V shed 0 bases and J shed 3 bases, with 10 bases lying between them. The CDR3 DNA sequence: TGCGCCAGCAGCCAAGACAATTTTAAGACAGATACGCAGTATTTT. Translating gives CASSQDNFKTDTQYF.

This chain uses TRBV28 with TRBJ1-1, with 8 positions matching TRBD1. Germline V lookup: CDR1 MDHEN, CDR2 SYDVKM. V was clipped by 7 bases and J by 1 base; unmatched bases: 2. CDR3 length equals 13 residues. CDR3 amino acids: CASTGQGNTEAFF. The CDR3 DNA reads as TGTGCCAGCACAGGACAGGGGAACACTGAAGCTTTCTTT.

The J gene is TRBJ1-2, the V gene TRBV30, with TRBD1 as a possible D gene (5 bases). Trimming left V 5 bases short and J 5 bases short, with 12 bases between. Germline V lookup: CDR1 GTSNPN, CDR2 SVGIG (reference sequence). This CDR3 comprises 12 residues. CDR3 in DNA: TGTGCCTGGGGGACTGGGGGGTATGGCTACACCTTC. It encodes CAWGTGGYGYTF.

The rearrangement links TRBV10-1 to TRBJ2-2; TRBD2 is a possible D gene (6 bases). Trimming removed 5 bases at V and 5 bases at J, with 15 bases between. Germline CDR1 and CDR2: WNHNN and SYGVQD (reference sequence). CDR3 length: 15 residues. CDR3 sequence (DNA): TGCGCCAGCAGTCTGGGGGAGGAGGAAACCGGGGAGCTGTTTTTT. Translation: CASSLGEEETGELFF.

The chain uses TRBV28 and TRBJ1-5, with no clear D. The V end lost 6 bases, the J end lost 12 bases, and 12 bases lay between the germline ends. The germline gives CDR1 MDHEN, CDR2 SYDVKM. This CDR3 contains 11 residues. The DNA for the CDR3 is TGTGCCAGCAGCACCCCCGGGAACCAGCATTTT. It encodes CASSTPGNQHF.

For the CDR3, the DNA is TGTGCCTGGTCCCCTCCGGACAGCTTGAATGAAAAACTGTTTTTT. Protein: CAWSPPDSLNEKLFF. J is TRBJ1-4 and V is TRBV30; D is perhaps TRBD1 (6 bases). The V and J ends lost 5 bases and 5 bases respectively, with 18 bases between them. The CDR3 totals 15 residues. Germline lookup yields CDR1 GTSNPN and CDR2 SVGIG (reference sequence).

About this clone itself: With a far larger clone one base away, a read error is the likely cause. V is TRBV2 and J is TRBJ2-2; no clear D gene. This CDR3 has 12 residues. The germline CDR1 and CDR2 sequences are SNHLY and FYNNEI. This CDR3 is CASRPYTRELFF. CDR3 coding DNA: TGTGCCAGCAGGCCCTACACCAGGGAGCTGTTTTTT.

In nucleotides, the CDR3 is TGTGCCAGCAGAACACAGGGGAATAACTATGGCTACACCTTC. It specifies CASRTQGNNYGYTF. The genes are TRBV28 and TRBJ1-2, with 7 nucleotides matching TRBD1. After removal of 6 bases from V and 1 base from J, the junction contained 5 bases not matched to a gene. Germline CDR1 is MDHEN and CDR2 is SYDVKM. The CDR3 extends over 14 amino acids.

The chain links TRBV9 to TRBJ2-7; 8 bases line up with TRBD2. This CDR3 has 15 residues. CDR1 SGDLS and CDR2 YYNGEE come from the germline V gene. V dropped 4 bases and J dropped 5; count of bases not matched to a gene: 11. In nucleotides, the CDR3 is TGTGCCAGCAGCCGAAGCGGGAGTGTATCCAACGAGCAGTACTTC. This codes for CASSRSGSVSNEQYF.